The 18 T cell receptor beta chains below were found in one sample sequenced in a study of pediatric ulcerative colitis. Data came from immunoSEQ multiplex PCR; TCRdb stores just in-frame clones and leaves some out. The sample shows around 40,000 clones, 65% to 80% of them seen only once. During colonoscopy, one to two rectal pinch biopsies were collected. The sample taken for sequencing was gut tissue. The receptor source for this set is a boy aged 5-17 years with severe ulcerative colitis.

The chain uses TRBV9 and TRBJ2-2; no clear D. The germline V and J ends were trimmed by 0 bases and 2 bases, with 11 bases remaining between them. The CDR3 is made up of 16 amino acids. Germline V gene sequence: CDR1 SGDLS, CDR2 YYNGEE. The CDR3 sequence: CASSVAGLGNTGELFF. The CDR3 nucleotides read TGTGCCAGCAGCGTAGCTGGTTTGGGTAACACCGGGGAGCTGTTTTTT.

CDR3 DNA sequence: TGTGCCAGCTCCCTGGGACAGGGGTTGAATCAGCCCCAGCATTTT. As protein: CASSLGQGLNQPQHF. V is TRBV18 and J is TRBJ1-5; 10 bases are shared with TRBD1. CDR1 is KGHSH and CDR2 is LQKENI in the germline V gene. The J segment lost 4 bases and the V segment lost 6 bases, leaving 6 bases of the junction unmatched. The CDR3 spans 15 residues.

The chain employs TRBV27 and TRBJ2-1; D is ambiguous. Trimming took 8 bases from V and 6 from J, leaving 11 bases between them. Germline-derived CDR1 and CDR2 are MNHEY and SMNVEV (reference sequence). CDR3 size: 12 residues. The CDR3 here is CASGLWGNEQFF. Written as DNA, the CDR3 is TGTGCCAGCGGCCTTTGGGGCAATGAGCAGTTCTTC.

V gene TRBV15 combines with J gene TRBJ2-7; 8 nucleotides line up with TRBD1. The CDR3 sequence is 15 residues long. The ends lost 1 base at V and 5 bases at J; junction bases unmatched: 7. Germline assignment: CDR1 LNHNV and CDR2 YYDKDF (reference sequence). The CDR3 nucleotides read TGTGCCACCAGCAGAGTAATAGGACAGGGTGACGAGCAGTACTTC. It yields the protein CATSRVIGQGDEQYF.

The gene calls are TRBV10-1 and TRBJ2-1, with a weak D call TRBD1 (6 bases). In germline, CDR1 is WNHNN, CDR2 SYGVQD (reference sequence). V dropped 6 bases and J dropped 9 bases, with 18 bases sitting between them. The CDR3 length is 14 residues. CDR3 residues: CASSHGTNFLEQFF. As DNA, the CDR3 is TGCGCCAGCAGCCACGGGACAAATTTTCTTGAGCAGTTCTTC.

The rearrangement uses TRBV6-1 and TRBJ2-4; no definite D call. Germline V gene sequence: CDR1 MNHNS, CDR2 SASEGT. Trimming took 0 bases from V and 5 from J, leaving 5 bases between them. The CDR3 contains 13 residues. CDR3 amino acids: CASSEARQNIQYF. The CDR3 region has the DNA TGTGCCAGCAGTGAAGCGCGCCAAAACATTCAGTACTTC.

This sequence joins TRBV6-5 and TRBJ1-5; D call uncertain. The CDR3 has 14 amino acids. Germline lookup yields CDR1 MNHEY and CDR2 SVGAGI. The V end was cut by 0 bases, the J end by 6 bases, with 9 bases between. In nucleotides, the CDR3 is TGTGCCAGCAGTTACTCGACGGGGATTCAGCCCCAGCATTTT. Translating gives CASSYSTGIQPQHF.

J is TRBJ2-4 and V is TRBV4-1; D call uncertain. V was pared by 4 bases and J by 11 bases, with 15 bases between. From germline, CDR1 is MGHRA and CDR2 YSYEKL. This CDR3 comprises 13 residues. CDR3 protein: CASSLTPVQVQYF. The CDR3 coding sequence is TGCGCCAGCAGCCTTACACCGGTTCAAGTTCAGTACTTC.

This clone was seen more than once but under ten times. No conserved phenylalanine or tryptophan is present at the end of the CDR3, so a read error is the likely explanation. The chain recombines TRBV10-2 with TRBJ1-6, with D perhaps TRBD1 (5 bases). Germline V CDR1 and CDR2: WSHSY, SAAADI. This CDR3 is built from 14 residues. V lost 6 bases to trimming and J lost 8 bases, with 14 bases between them. CDR3: CASSPVGTDSPLHL. The CDR3 nucleotides read TGCGCCAGCAGCCCTGTCGGGACGGATTCACCCCTCCACCTT.

This clone came up a few times. V is TRBV6-5 and J is TRBJ1-1, with TRBD1 matching 8 bases. Germline V CDR1 and CDR2: MNHEY, SVGAGI. V lost 6 bases, J lost 4 bases, and 7 bases stayed unmatched. The CDR3 runs 14 residues. CDR3 in amino acids: CASRNDRGGTEAFF. DNA for the CDR3: TGTGCCAGCAGAAACGACAGGGGAGGCACTGAAGCTTTCTTT.

Only one count was recorded for this clone. This chain connects TRBV5-1 to TRBJ2-3, with D tentatively TRBD2 (6 bases). This CDR3 has 13 amino acids. The germline CDR1 and CDR2 sequences are SGHRS and YFSETQ. V dropped 5 bases and J dropped 5 bases, with 12 bases sitting between them. The CDR3 reads CASRRGWGDTQYF. DNA for the CDR3: TGCGCCAGCAGGCGGGGCTGGGGAGATACGCAGTATTTT.

The rearrangement uses TRBV27 and TRBJ1-1, with D hard to call. The germline V gene has CDR1 MNHEY and CDR2 SMNVEV (reference sequence). The CDR3 sequence is 13 residues long. V was clipped by 6 bases and J by 10 bases, with 18 bases between them. CDR3: CASSPLVGGGAFF. DNA of the CDR3: TGTGCCAGCAGCCCCTTGGTCGGTGGCGGAGCTTTCTTT.

In DNA form, the CDR3 reads TGCGCCAGCAGCCAAGATATATTCCGGGTAGGGTCTGAAGCTTTCTTT. It is translated as CASSQDIFRVGSEAFF. The chain joins TRBV4-1 to TRBJ1-1, with D unclear. The CDR3 contains 16 residues. The germline V and J ends were trimmed by 0 bases and 6 bases, with 17 bases remaining between them. The germline CDR1 and CDR2 sequences are MGHRA and YSYEKL.

V gene TRBV6-5 combines with J gene TRBJ2-3; 8 bases line up with TRBD1. This CDR3 contains 14 residues. The V and J ends lost 6 bases and 1 base, in that order; junction bases with no gene match: 3. CDR1 and CDR2 (germline): MNHEY, SVGAGI. The CDR3 DNA sequence: TGTGCCAGCAGCCAACAGGGGGGCACAGATACGCAGTATTTT. As protein: CASSQQGGTDTQYF.

This clone was seen more than once but under ten times. The chain joins TRBV15 to TRBJ1-1; D uncertain. Germline V gene data show CDR1 as LNHNV and CDR2 as YYDKDF (reference sequence). The CDR3 runs 13 residues. V gave up 3 bases and J gave up 0 bases, with 5 bases separating them. In nucleotides, the CDR3 is TGTGCCACCAGCAGCAACCTGAACACTGAAGCTTTCTTT. Amino acids: CATSSNLNTEAFF.

This sequence joins TRBV10-3 and TRBJ1-3; no firm D call. In germline, CDR1 is ENHRY, CDR2 SYGVKD. Trimming left V 2 bases short and J 2 bases short, with 10 bases between. CDR3 length: 15 residues. CDR3 protein: CAISEPGFTGNTIYF. The CDR3 DNA reads as TGTGCCATCAGTGAGCCGGGATTTACTGGAAACACCATATATTTT.

This clone appeared once. The chain employs TRBV2 and TRBJ1-5; TRBD1 matches 8 bases. Germline trimming cut 4 bases from V and 3 bases from J; bases unmatched to any gene: 2. This CDR3 contains 14 residues. From germline, CDR1 is SNHLY and CDR2 FYNNEI. The CDR3 sequence is CASSGTGLNQPQHF. The CDR3 nucleotides read TGTGCCAGCAGTGGGACAGGGCTCAATCAGCCCCAGCATTTT.

The chain carries TRBV27 and TRBJ2-3; the D gene could be TRBD1 or TRBD2 (6 bases each). The germline gives CDR1 MNHEY, CDR2 SMNVEV (reference sequence). This CDR3 has 16 residues. V was clipped by 3 bases and J by 2 bases, with 15 bases between them. In nucleotides, the CDR3 is TGTGCCAGCAGTTTTGGAGGGGGATATGACACAGATACGCAGTATTTT. This translates into CASSFGGGYDTDTQYF.